This TCR beta chain came from a study of beta chain features in type 1 diabetes. Study background: Cells sorted and examined across all samples totaled 107,917,701. Findings and limits, study-wide: Naive, central memory and Treg TCRB repertoires appeared more alike in patients than in healthy donors. More deletions and fewer insertions at VDJ junctions were seen in type 1 diabetes patients.

Sequencing targeted expressed TCRB transcripts, as all isolated RNA had been reverse transcribed. Sequencing was performed with immunoSEQ multiplex PCR; in TCRdb, only in-frame clones are kept and a portion is missing. The sample has 130,000 to 150,000 clones, more than 9% seen once. Donors contributed one heparinised blood draw apiece, averaging about 110 mL. In the case of this clone: Its target is not known.

The material sequenced was naive CD4+ T cells from blood. This receptor was identified in a man younger than 35 in good health.

The CDR3 loop reads CASSPGLAGGAYNEQFF. The CDR3 DNA sequence: TGTGCCAGCAGCCCGGGACTAGCGGGGGGTGCCTACAATGAGCAGTTCTTC. This chain connects TRBV7-2 to TRBJ2-1; TRBD2 matches at 15 bases. CDR3 size: 17 residues. CDR1 and CDR2 from the germline V gene are SGHTA and FQGNSA. Trimming cost V 5 bases and J 2 bases; bases outside gene matches: 4.